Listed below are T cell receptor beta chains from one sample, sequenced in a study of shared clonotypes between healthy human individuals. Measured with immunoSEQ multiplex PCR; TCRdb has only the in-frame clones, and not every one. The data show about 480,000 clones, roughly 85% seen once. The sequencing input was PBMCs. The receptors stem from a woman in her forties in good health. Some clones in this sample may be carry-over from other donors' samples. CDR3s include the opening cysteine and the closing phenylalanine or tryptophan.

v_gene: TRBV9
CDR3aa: CASSPTRGGNTIYF

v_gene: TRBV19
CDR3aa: CASSMGAYGTEAFF

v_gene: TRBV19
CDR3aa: CASSKTLGALKLFF

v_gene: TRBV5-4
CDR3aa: CASSQGGGDGEKLFF

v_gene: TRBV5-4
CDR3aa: CASSWGTGPVETQYF

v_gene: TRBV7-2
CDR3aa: CASSLGAGYGYTF

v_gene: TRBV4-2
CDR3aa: CASSQVAGGPADTQYF

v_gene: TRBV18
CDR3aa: CASSPRQGTSGTTYEQYF

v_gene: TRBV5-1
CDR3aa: CASSLDPNTEAFF

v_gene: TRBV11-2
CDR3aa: CASSTTGEGYEQYF

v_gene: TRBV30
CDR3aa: CAWSVDGGRAPYEQYF

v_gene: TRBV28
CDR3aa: CATHPDESPGELFF

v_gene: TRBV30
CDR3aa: CAWSAGEVYEQYF

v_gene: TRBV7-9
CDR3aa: CASSPGVAGVREYF

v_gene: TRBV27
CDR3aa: CASSLHLADTGELFF

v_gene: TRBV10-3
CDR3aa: CAISETPGQGGEQYF

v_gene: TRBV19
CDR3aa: CASSTQYNEQFF

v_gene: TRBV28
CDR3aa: CASSSATDRLEPQHF